Listed below are T cell receptor beta chains from one sample, sequenced in a study of T cells in Graves' hyperthyroidism and ophthalmopathy. TCRdb recomputed calls from the multiplex PCR reads with MiXCR, one row per CDR3 protein. The sample holds approximately 590,000 distinct CDR3 sequences, around 14% seen once. Material: blood. The receptors originated from a woman aged 25 to 39 with Graves' hyperthyroidism. CDR3s include the opening cysteine and the closing phenylalanine or tryptophan. A D gene is named only where the DNA matches it firmly. Only part of the rows carry a size: once, few, many, or a class if the clone is expanded.

>TRBJ2-1|.|many|TRBV30
TGTGCCTGGAGTCGGGCTCGGGGGTACAATGAGCAGTTCTTC
CAWSRARGYNEQFF
>TRBJ2-7|TRBD1|few|TRBV10-3
TGTGCCATCAGGGGACAGTACGGGTACGAGCAGTACTTC
CAIRGQYGYEQYF
>TRBJ2-3|TRBD1|.|TRBV28
TGTGCCAGCACTACCCGGGACAGTTTTACAGATACGCAGTATTTT
CASTTRDSFTDTQYF
>TRBJ2-7|TRBD1|many|TRBV7-9
TGTGCCAGCAGTCCCGGGACAGGGAGCGACGAGCAGTACTTC
CASSPGTGSDEQYF
>TRBJ2-2|.|few|TRBV13
TGTGCCAGCAGTAACATGGCCGGGGAGCTGTTTTTT
CASSNMAGELFF
>TRBJ1-1|.|few|TRBV19
TGTGCCAGTAAGGTGCCGGGACGGTCGAACACTGAAGCTTTCTTT
CASKVPGRSNTEAFF
>TRBJ2-1|TRBD1|many|TRBV6-2/TRBV6-3
TGTGCCAGCATCCACCGGGGACAGCGGCACAATGAGCAGTTCTTC
CASIHRGQRHNEQFF
>TRBJ2-7|.|many|TRBV11-2
TGTGCCAGCAGCTTACAGGAGACCTACGAGCAGTACTTC
CASSLQETYEQYF
>TRBJ1-6|TRBD1|many|TRBV27
TGTGCCAGCAGTTTGGGAATGACAGGGCTTAATTCACCCCTCCACTTT
CASSLGMTGLNSPLHF
>TRBJ1-5|.|.|TRBV19
TGTGCCAGTAGATTCGGGGGCCTTGGGAATCAGCCCCAGCATTTT
CASRFGGLGNQPQHF
>TRBJ2-3|TRBD2|many|TRBV27
TGTGCCAGCAGTGCCCTACTAGCGTCTAGCACAGATACGCAGTATTTT
CASSALLASSTDTQYF
>TRBJ1-5|.|many|TRBV28
TGTGCCAGCAGTTTCCCCACAGGGCCGGGTCAGCCCCAGCATTTT
CASSFPTGPGQPQHF
>TRBJ2-2|.|many|TRBV6-1
TGTGCCAGCATCCTTAGCGGAGGGGCGTTCGGGGAGCTGTTTTTT
CASILSGGAFGELFF
>TRBJ2-7|.|few|TRBV5-4
TGTGCCAGCAGCTTGGAACGGGACTCGAGATACGAGCAGTACTTC
CASSLERDSRYEQYF
>TRBJ1-2|.|.|TRBV28
TGTGCCAGCACCCTGGGGGGGGCCGACTATGGCTACACCTTC
CASTLGGADYGYTF
>TRBJ1-3|TRBD1|few|TRBV7-6
TGTGCCAGCAGCGCCCGGGACAGCATCGACTCTGGAAACACCATATATTTT
CASSARDSIDSGNTIYF
>TRBJ2-3|TRBD2|many|TRBV20-1
TGCAGTGCTAGAGATCTCTCGGTTTGGACTAGCGGCACAGATACGCAGTATTTT
CSARDLSVWTSGTDTQYF
>TRBJ2-7|.|many|TRBV4-3
TGCGCCAGCAGCCACTATCTCGGGACGATCTACGAGCAGTACTTC
CASSHYLGTIYEQYF
>TRBJ2-7|TRBD2|few|TRBV3-1
TGTGCCAGCAGCCAAATAGCGGGAGCCTACGAGCAGTACTTC
CASSQIAGAYEQYF
>TRBJ2-7|.|few|TRBV9
TGTGCCAGCAGCCGTGGAGGTACTGCCTACGAGCAGTACTTC
CASSRGGTAYEQYF
>TRBJ2-1|TRBD2|.|TRBV20-1
TGCAGTGCTAGAGATCGGGGACCCAGCGGGAGCCTTAATGAGCAGTTCTTC
CSARDRGPSGSLNEQFF
>TRBJ1-4|.|few|TRBV19
TGTGCCAGTAGTAGAGGACAAGCAACTAATGAAAAACTGTTTTTT
CASSRGQATNEKLFF
>TRBJ1-1|TRBD1|.|TRBV5-1
TGCGCCAGTAAACAGGGGATTGGCACTGAAGCTTTCTTT
CASKQGIGTEAFF
>TRBJ1-2|.|many|TRBV11-1
TGTGCCAGCAGCCTACAGGGCTTTGGCTACACCTTC
CASSLQGFGYTF
>TRBJ2-5|.|few|TRBV20-1
TGCAGTGCGCCAAACTGGGCAGGGATACAAGAGACCCAGTACTTC
CSAPNWAGIQETQYF
>TRBJ2-2|.|many|TRBV30
TGTGCCTGGAGTGTACAGGGCCTGTCCGGGGAGCTGTTTTTT
CAWSVQGLSGELFF
>TRBJ2-7|.|many|TRBV3-1
TGTGCCAGCAGCAACCGGGCGTCCTACGAGCAGTACTTC
CASSNRASYEQYF
>TRBJ2-1|.|many|TRBV2
TGTGCCAGCAGTGGGCGGGTGGGCTACAATGAGCAGTTCTTC
CASSGRVGYNEQFF
>TRBJ2-7|.|.|TRBV18
TGTGCCAGCTCACCACCTGACTACTACGAGCAGTACTTC
CASSPPDYYEQYF
>TRBJ1-5|.|few|TRBV20-1
TGCAGTGCTATGTTCGGGTTTCAGCCCCAGCATTTT
CSAMFGFQPQHF
>TRBJ2-7|TRBD2|.|TRBV6-6
TGTGCCAGCAGTTACGGTCGGGAGGGTTTCGAGCAGTACTTC
CASSYGREGFEQYF
>TRBJ2-1|.|.|TRBV7-6
TGTGCCAGCAGCTTAGATCCCAGCGGTGAGCAGTTCTTC
CASSLDPSGEQFF
>TRBJ2-6|TRBD2|many|TRBV27
TGTGCCAGCAGTACCCGACTAGCGGGAGGGCCACAAGGGGCCAACGTCCTGACTTTC
CASSTRLAGGPQGANVLTF
>TRBJ2-7|.|many|TRBV28
TGTGCCAGCAGTACTCCCGCAGGGAAAATCTACGAGCAGTACTTC
CASSTPAGKIYEQYF
>TRBJ2-7|TRBD1|many|TRBV9
TGTGCCAGCAGCGTAGACCTGGGACAGGGCGTCTACGAGCAGTACTTC
CASSVDLGQGVYEQYF
>TRBJ1-1|.|many|TRBV11-2
TGTGCCAGCAGCTTAAAGCTTCTGAACACTGAAGCTTTCTTT
CASSLKLLNTEAFF
>TRBJ2-3|TRBD1|many|TRBV12-3/TRBV12-4
TGTGCCAGCAGGCGACAGGGGCGCACAGATACGCAGTATTTT
CASRRQGRTDTQYF
>TRBJ1-4|TRBD1|.|TRBV7-9
TGTGCCAGCAGCACATGGGACAGGGGTTTGTTTTTTGAAAAACTGTTTTTT
CASSTWDRGLFFEKLFF
>TRBJ2-5|.|many|TRBV11-2
TGTGCCAGCAGCCCCCGGGTAAGGGAGACCCAGTACTTC
CASSPRVRETQYF
>TRBJ1-2|.|many|TRBV2
TGTGCCAGCAGTGAAGGAGATTACTATGGCTACACCTTC
CASSEGDYYGYTF
>TRBJ2-3|.|.|TRBV6-1
TGTGCCAGCAGCCGACCCGTCTCAGATACGCAGTATTTT
CASSRPVSDTQYF
>TRBJ1-4|TRBD1|many|TRBV28
TGTGCCAGCAGCCCACCGGGACAGCTTAATGAAAAACTGTTTTTT
CASSPPGQLNEKLFF
>TRBJ2-7|TRBD2|many|TRBV11-2
TGTGCCAGCAGCTTAGGGACTAGCGGGAGTAGGTACGAGCAGTACTTC
CASSLGTSGSRYEQYF
>TRBJ2-1|TRBD2|many|TRBV28
TGTGCCAGCAGTAGAATAGCGGGAGGGCCCTACAATGAGCAGTTCTTC
CASSRIAGGPYNEQFF
>TRBJ1-2|TRBD1|few|TRBV4-1
TGCGCCAGCAGCCGAGGTAACGGACAGGGTTTGTATGGCTACACCTTC
CASSRGNGQGLYGYTF
>TRBJ2-1|.|few|TRBV3-1
TGTGCCAGCAGCCCATGGAGCAACTACAATGAGCAGTTCTTC
CASSPWSNYNEQFF
>TRBJ2-3|.|many|TRBV7-2
TGTGCCAGCAGCTTAGACCCCCCGGGACCGCTTAGCACAGATACGCAGTATTTT
CASSLDPPGPLSTDTQYF
>TRBJ2-1|.|.|TRBV5-1
TGCGCCAGCAAGCAGACGGGCCCATCCTACAATGAGCAGTTCTTC
CASKQTGPSYNEQFF
>TRBJ2-2|TRBD2|.|TRBV4-3
TGCGCCAGCAGCCAAGATGCGGGGGGCGCAAGGGGCACCGGGGAGCTGTTTTTT
CASSQDAGGARGTGELFF
>TRBJ1-5|.|few|TRBV2
TGTGCCAGCGCTCGAGATCAGCCCCAGCATTTT
CASARDQPQHF